This TCR beta chain was sequenced during a study of cytomegalovirus exposure and HLA in healthy donors. Study overall: In an early release, HLA-typed donors contributed 90 million or so unique TCR sequences.

Vbeta (60) and Jbeta (13) primers were used in the PCR. This table comes from immunoSEQ multiplex PCR, and its TCRdb copy is limited to in-frame clones, with some not included. The data show fewer than 150,000 clones, around 80% seen once. Points on this clone: What it recognizes is unknown.

The CDR3 length is 14 residues. Germline assignment: CDR1 MDHEN and CDR2 SYDVKM. Trimming pared 6 bases from V and 8 bases from J, leaving 19 bases between. General study results and limits: More clonal expansion characterized HLA-associated TCR beta chains than equally common others in a later analysis. As was reported, the classifier diagnosed cytomegalovirus status with high specificity and sensitivity. The study flagged 150 to 200 TCR beta chains as cytomegalovirus-associated.

The rearrangement joins TRBV28 to TRBJ1-2, with D possibly matching TRBD1 (6 bases). The sequence came from a man aged 40-49 years in good health and CMV-seropositive. The sample comprised PBMCs. This CDR3 reads CASSPGGAASGYTF. The CDR3 DNA reads TGTGCCAGCAGCCCCGGGGGGGCGGCGTCCGGCTACACCTTC.